This T cell receptor beta chain was retrieved from a study of human T cells and chemical hapten exposure. Germline CDR1 and CDR2: MNHEY and SVGEGT. The V end lost 4 bases, the J end lost 8 bases, and 15 bases lay between the germline ends. This CDR3 comprises 14 residues. The time point is: pre-sensitization, week 0. Specified treatment: therapeutic diphenylcyclopropenone sensitization with weekly scalp DPC. This clonotype is labeled as medium-sized. TCRdb redid the calling of the RACE reads with MiXCR, one entry per CDR3 protein. This table holds about 74,000 distinct CDR3 sequences, 14% found once. This specimen was whole blood, taken in connection with sensitization to the hapten diphenylcyclopropenone (DPC). This TCR derives from a woman in her forties or fifties with alopecia areata. Some clones in this sample may be carry-over from other donors' samples. This chain joins TRBV6-2 or TRBV6-3 and TRBJ2-1, with D tentatively TRBD1 or TRBD2 (5 bases each). CDR3 in DNA: TGTGCCAGCAGTTCATGGGGGATCGAGGATGAGCAGTTCTTC. Protein sequence: CASSSWGIEDEQFF.